A single sample is the source of the 9 T cell receptor beta chains below, sequenced in a study of blood T cell repertoires in COVID-19. Sequencing was performed with immunoSEQ multiplex PCR; in TCRdb, only in-frame clones are kept and a portion is missing. The sample consists of 140,000 or so clones, around 81% of them appearing once. The sequencing input was PBMCs or T cells enriched from blood (not recorded which). Receptors were obtained from a woman in her 40s who had recovered from COVID-19.

The rearrangement joins TRBV19 to TRBJ1-1; D is unclear. The germline V gene has CDR1 LNHDA and CDR2 SQIVND (reference sequence). The CDR3 spans 14 residues. V lost 0 bases, J lost 5 bases, and 10 bases lay in between. This CDR3 is CASSIDGGGTEAFF. In DNA, the CDR3 is TGTGCCAGTAGTATAGACGGCGGCGGAACTGAAGCTTTCTTT.

Here the CDR3 reads CATSDSDRVGENEQFF. The CDR3, as DNA: TGTGCCACCAGTGACTCGGACAGGGTCGGGGAGAATGAGCAGTTCTTC. The chain is built from TRBV24-1 and TRBJ2-1; 8 bases agree with TRBD1. CDR1 is KGHDR, CDR2 SFDVKD, per germline. The trim removed 4 bases at V and 7 bases at J, leaving 11 bases unmatched. This CDR3 comprises 16 residues.

The chain employs TRBV5-1 and TRBJ2-1, with D perhaps TRBD1 (6 bases). This CDR3 has 12 residues. V gave up 7 bases and J gave up 7 bases, with 12 bases separating them. Germline V gene sequence: CDR1 SGHRS, CDR2 YFSETQ. The CDR3 sequence is CASSAQGNEQFF. CDR3 nucleotides: TGCGCCAGCTCCGCTCAGGGGAATGAGCAGTTCTTC.

V is TRBV5-1 and J is TRBJ2-1, with D unresolved. V lost 0 bases, J lost 8 bases, and 6 bases lay in between. Germline CDR1 reads SGHRS; CDR2 reads YFSETQ. The CDR3 spans 12 residues. This CDR3 reads CASSLASDEQFF. CDR3 nucleotide sequence: TGCGCCAGCAGCTTGGCCAGCGATGAGCAGTTCTTC.

The rearrangement uses TRBV5-1 and TRBJ1-6, with 7 positions matching TRBD1. The length of the CDR3 is 14 residues. Germline-derived CDR1 and CDR2 are SGHRS and YFSETQ. The ends lost 0 bases at V and 9 bases at J; junction bases unmatched: 3. The CDR3 region is CASSLGQGSSPLHF. CDR3 DNA sequence: TGCGCCAGCAGCTTGGGACAGGGAAGTTCACCCCTCCACTTT. Complete variable domain (other parts from reference TRBV5-1 and TRBJ1-6): KAGVTQTPRYLIKTRGQQVTLSCSPISGHRSVSWYQQTPGQGLQFLFEYFSETQRNKGNFPGRFSGRQFSNSRSEMNVSTLELGDSALYLCASSLGQGSSPLHFGNGTRLTVT.

The CDR3 loop reads CASSPQGGGNTEAFF. For the CDR3, the DNA is TGTGCCAGCAGCCCGCAGGGAGGGGGGAACACTGAAGCTTTCTTT. The genes are TRBV9 and TRBJ1-1, with a weak D call TRBD1 (6 bases). CDR1 SGDLS and CDR2 YYNGEE come from the germline V gene. V dropped 4 bases and J dropped 1 base, with 14 bases sitting between them. The CDR3 is made up of 15 amino acids.

J is TRBJ2-5 and V is TRBV9; 7 bases fit TRBD1. There are 15 residues in the CDR3. With V trimmed by 0 bases and J by 1 base, 3 bases remained unmatched. CDR1 SGDLS and CDR2 YYNGEE come from the germline V gene. The CDR3 is CASSVVGTVQETQYF. CDR3 in DNA: TGTGCCAGCAGCGTAGTAGGGACAGTCCAAGAGACCCAGTACTTC. The entire variable domain, with the rest obtained from reference TRBV9 and TRBJ2-5, is as follows: DSGVTQTPKHLITATGQRVTLRCSPRSGDLSVYWYQQSLDQGLQFLIQYYNGEERAKGNILERFSAQQFPDLHSELNLSSLELGDSALYFCASSVVGTVQETQYFGPGTRLLVL.

The chain links TRBV6-1 to TRBJ1-1; 7 nucleotides match TRBD1. Losses at the gene ends were 3 bases for V and 4 bases for J; bases not matched to a gene: 8. The CDR3 length is 15 residues. Germline V lookup: CDR1 MNHNS, CDR2 SASEGT. The CDR3 reads CASSDRTGSITEAFF. CDR3 nucleotide sequence: TGTGCCAGCAGTGATAGGACAGGTAGCATCACTGAAGCTTTCTTT.

This clone has a single count. The gene calls are TRBV15 and TRBJ1-5, with D unclear. The germline V and J ends were trimmed by 5 bases and 4 bases, with 15 bases remaining between them. Germline values: CDR1 LNHNV, CDR2 YYDKDF (reference sequence). There are 15 residues in the CDR3. The CDR3 region is CATSLPGNRNQPQHF. The CDR3 DNA follows: TGTGCCACCAGCTTGCCCGGGAATCGTAATCAGCCCCAGCATTTT.